The 20 T cell receptor beta chains in this list originate from one sample, sequenced in a study of shared clonotypes between healthy human individuals. Assay used: immunoSEQ multiplex PCR; TCRdb lists only in-frame clones, some missing. The data show around 450,000 clones, with roughly 77% seen just once and around 13% held by the top ten. The sequenced material came from PBMCs. The receptors shown here come from a woman aged 40 to 50 in good health. Some clones in this sample may be carry-over from other donors' samples.

In regard to this clone: The junction and the germline gene differ at one end; a read error may be behind it. The J gene is TRBJ2-1, the V gene TRBV9, with 9 bases aligning to TRBD2. The CDR3 consists of 15 residues. Germline V CDR1 and CDR2: SGDLS, YYNGEE. CDR3 sequence reads: CASSVVIAGVNEQFF. CDR3 nucleotide sequence: TGTGCCAGCAGTGTAGTGATAGCGGGAGTTAATGAGCAGTTCTTC.

This clone was counted once. The chain is built from TRBV11-2 and TRBJ2-3; D unresolved. The CDR3 spans 14 residues. CDR1 and CDR2 (germline): SGHAT, FQNNGV. The ends were cut back, 0 bases at V and 8 bases at J, with 12 bases in the middle. CDR3 nucleotide sequence: TGTGCCAGCAGCTTAGATTTTCTCTTGGGTACGCAGTATTTT. Translated: CASSLDFLLGTQYF.

The chain carries TRBV19 and TRBJ1-5, with 7 bases fitting TRBD1. Per the germline V gene, CDR1 is LNHDA and CDR2 is SQIVND (reference sequence). CDR3 size: 16 residues. The V gene end was trimmed by 8 bases and the J gene end by 0 bases; junction bases not matched to a gene: 10. CDR3 region: CASRASGGYSNQPQHF. CDR3 sequence (DNA): TGTGCCAGTCGAGCCTCAGGGGGTTATAGCAATCAGCCCCAGCATTTT.

The rearrangement links TRBV2 to TRBJ2-7; D could derive from TRBD1 or TRBD2 (5 bases each). V shed 8 bases and J shed 5 bases, with 16 bases lying between them. In germline, CDR1 is SNHLY, CDR2 FYNNEI. This CDR3 contains 13 residues. CDR3 DNA: TGTGCCAGCGGGACCGACCTTGTAAACGAGCAGTACTTC. As protein: CASGTDLVNEQYF.

This clone was seen only once. This chain joins TRBV6-1 and TRBJ1-2; D may be TRBD1 (5 bases). CDR1 is MNHNS and CDR2 is SASEGT in the germline V gene. This CDR3 has 16 amino acids. V gave up 2 bases and J gave up 3 bases, with 16 bases separating them. This CDR3 is CASSEWKGSRDYGYTF. The CDR3, as DNA: TGTGCCAGCAGTGAATGGAAGGGGTCCCGGGACTATGGCTACACCTTC.

The table lists this clone with a count of one. The chain uses TRBV6-6 and TRBJ2-1; TRBD2 aligns across 7 bases. V lost 6 bases and J lost 10; bases outside the gene matches: 15. CDR1 MNHNY and CDR2 SVGAGI come from the germline V gene (reference sequence). This CDR3 has 15 residues. As DNA, the CDR3 is TGTGCCAGCAGGCGGCCTAGTGGGAGGGCCGAGGAGCAGTTCTTC. Its translation: CASRRPSGRAEEQFF.

The chain employs TRBV5-1 and TRBJ2-5; TRBD2 matches 10 bases. The germline CDR1 and CDR2 sequences are SGHRS and YFSETQ. This CDR3 spans 16 amino acids. V lost 1 base to trimming and J lost 2 bases; unmatched junction nucleotides: 5. Here the CDR3 reads CASSLLPSGGQETQYF. The CDR3 DNA is TGCGCCAGCAGCTTGCTTCCTAGCGGGGGTCAAGAGACCCAGTACTTC. Full variable domain (outside the CDR3, taken from reference TRBV5-1 and TRBJ2-5): KAGVTQTPRYLIKTRGQQVTLSCSPISGHRSVSWYQQTPGQGLQFLFEYFSETQRNKGNFPGRFSGRQFSNSRSEMNVSTLELGDSALYLCASSLLPSGGQETQYFGPGTRLLVL.

This sequence joins TRBV4-1 and TRBJ1-1; D not resolved. In germline, CDR1 is MGHRA, CDR2 YSYEKL. The CDR3 is 16 amino acids. Trimming pared 0 bases from V and 0 bases from J, leaving 11 bases between. This CDR3 reads CASSQEYHRLNTEAFF. Here the CDR3 DNA reads TGCGCCAGCAGCCAAGAATATCACAGATTGAACACTGAAGCTTTCTTT.

The CDR3 sequence: CASSFGVSNYGYTF. The CDR3 nucleotides read TGTGCCAGCAGTTTTGGGGTTTCTAACTATGGCTACACCTTC. The gene calls are TRBV28 and TRBJ1-2; D is unresolved. CDR3 length: 14 amino acids. Germline CDR1 MDHEN, CDR2 SYDVKM. Trimming cost V 3 bases and J 0 bases, with 8 bases left between them.

The gene calls are TRBV18 and TRBJ2-4; 8 nucleotides agree with TRBD2. There are 14 residues in the CDR3. The V segment lost 6 bases and the J segment 1 base; nucleotides outside the gene matches: 2. CDR1 and CDR2 from the germline V gene are KGHSH and LQKENI. The CDR3 protein is CASSTSGAKNIQYF. CDR3 DNA sequence: TGTGCCAGCTCTACTAGCGGCGCCAAAAACATTCAGTACTTC. Full variable domain (remainder filled in from reference TRBV18 and TRBJ2-4): NAGVMQNPRHLVRRRGQEARLRCSPMKGHSHVYWYRQLPEEGLKFMVYLQKENIIDESGMPKERFSAEFPKEGPSILRIQQVVRGDSAAYFCASSTSGAKNIQYFGAGTRLSVL.

A few counts support this clone. This chain connects TRBV18 to TRBJ2-2; 9 bases line up with TRBD1. There are 16 residues in the CDR3. Germline V gene lookup returns CDR1 KGHSH and CDR2 LQKENI. After removal of 3 bases from V and 6 bases from J, the junction contained 8 bases not matched to a gene. CDR3 residues: CASSPSDRGLAGELFF. In nucleotides, the CDR3 is TGTGCCAGCTCACCGTCGGACAGGGGATTGGCCGGGGAGCTGTTTTTT.

This clone was seen only a few times. The rearrangement uses TRBV4-2 and TRBJ2-5; D remains unclear. V lost 4 bases and J lost 5, with 11 bases in between. The germline gives CDR1 LGHNA, CDR2 YNFKEQ. The CDR3 is 13 residues long. CDR3 in DNA: TGTGCCAGCAGCCGAAGTCGGCACGAGACCCAGTACTTC. It encodes CASSRSRHETQYF.

The chain carries TRBV6-5 and TRBJ1-2; TRBD1 agrees at 8 bases. The ends lost 0 bases at V and 1 base at J; junction bases unmatched: 4. The CDR3 covers 16 residues. The germline CDR1 and CDR2 sequences are MNHEY and SVGAGI. CDR3 in amino acids: CASSYSTGALNYGYTF. In DNA form, the CDR3 reads TGTGCCAGCAGTTACTCGACAGGGGCCCTTAACTATGGCTACACCTTC.

The rearrangement uses TRBV6-5 and TRBJ2-2, with D unclear. The CDR3 totals 14 residues. Per germline, CDR1 MNHEY and CDR2 SVGAGI. V shed 2 bases and J shed 5 bases, with 9 bases lying between them. The CDR3, as DNA: TGTGCCAGCAGTTACGATTGGGGAACCGGGGAGCTGTTTTTT. It encodes CASSYDWGTGELFF.

The rearrangement joins TRBV18 to TRBJ2-1; D not resolved. The CDR3 length is 14 residues. Trimming stripped 3 bases from V and 0 bases from J, with 6 bases between. Germline assignment: CDR1 KGHSH and CDR2 LQKENI. The CDR3 reads CASSPTPSYNEQFF. The CDR3, as DNA: TGTGCCAGCTCACCCACACCCTCCTACAATGAGCAGTTCTTC. The full variable domain, rest sourced from reference TRBV18 and TRBJ2-1, is NAGVMQNPRHLVRRRGQEARLRCSPMKGHSHVYWYRQLPEEGLKFMVYLQKENIIDESGMPKERFSAEFPKEGPSILRIQQVVRGDSAAYFCASSPTPSYNEQFFGPGTRLTVL.

This chain connects TRBV5-4 to TRBJ2-1, with TRBD2 matching 8 bases. The CDR3 totals 15 residues. Germline V CDR1 and CDR2: SGHNT, YYREEE (reference sequence). Losses at the gene ends were 0 bases for V and 2 bases for J; bases not matched to a gene: 1. CDR3 sequence (DNA): TGTGCCAGCAGCTTGGCTAGCGGGCCCTACAATGAGCAGTTCTTC. Protein: CASSLASGPYNEQFF.

The rearrangement uses TRBV11-1 and TRBJ2-7, with TRBD1 matching 7 bases. Germline CDR1 SGHAT, CDR2 FQDESV (reference sequence). J was trimmed by 6 bases and V by 4 bases; bases with no gene match: 9. The CDR3 runs to 14 residues. CDR3 sequence (DNA): TGTGCCAGCAGCTCCTACAGGGGACGCGTCGAGCAGTACTTC. It encodes CASSSYRGRVEQYF.

This clone was recorded once. The chain recombines TRBV5-1 with TRBJ2-5, with TRBD1 identical over 7 bases. The CDR3 spans 13 residues. V lost 4 bases to trimming and J lost 2 bases; unmatched junction nucleotides: 2. CDR1 SGHRS and CDR2 YFSETQ come from the germline V gene. CDR3 residues: CASSEGQQETQYF. The CDR3 DNA sequence: TGCGCCAGCAGCGAGGGACAGCAAGAGACCCAGTACTTC. Full variable domain (outside the CDR3, taken from reference TRBV5-1 and TRBJ2-5): KAGVTQTPRYLIKTRGQQVTLSCSPISGHRSVSWYQQTPGQGLQFLFEYFSETQRNKGNFPGRFSGRQFSNSRSEMNVSTLELGDSALYLCASSEGQQETQYFGPGTRLLVL.

This chain connects TRBV7-9 to TRBJ2-7; TRBD1 might be the D (6 bases). The ends were cut back, 5 bases at V and 5 bases at J, with 19 bases in the middle. Germline lookup yields CDR1 SEHNR and CDR2 FQNEAQ (reference sequence). The CDR3 is 15 residues long. For the CDR3, the DNA is TGTGCCAGCAGCCTGTTGGACAGCTGGTCGAACGAGCAGTACTTC. Its protein is CASSLLDSWSNEQYF.

With regard to this clone: At one of its ends the junction is not consistent with the germline gene, which may arise from a read error. The chain links TRBV7-8 to TRBJ1-2, with TRBD1 as a possible D gene (5 bases). The length of the CDR3 is 15 residues. Germline CDR1 reads SGHVS; CDR2 reads FQNEAQ. The CDR3 sequence: CANSVAGGRDYGYTF. The CDR3 DNA is TGTGCCAACAGCGTAGCCGGGGGTAGGGACTATGGCTACACCTTC.